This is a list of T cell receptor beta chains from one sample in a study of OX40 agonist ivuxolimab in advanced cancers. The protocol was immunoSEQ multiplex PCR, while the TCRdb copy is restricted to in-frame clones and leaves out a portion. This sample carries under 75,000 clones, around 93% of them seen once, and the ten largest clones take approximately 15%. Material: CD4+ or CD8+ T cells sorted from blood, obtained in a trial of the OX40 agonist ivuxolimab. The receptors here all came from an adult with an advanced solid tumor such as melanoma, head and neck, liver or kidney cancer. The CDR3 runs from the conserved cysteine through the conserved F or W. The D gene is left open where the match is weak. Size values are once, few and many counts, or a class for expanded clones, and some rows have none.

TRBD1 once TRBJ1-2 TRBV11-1 TGTGCCAGCAGCTTAGCAGAGGAGGGGGCGATATATGGCTACACCTTC CASSLAEEGAIYGYTF
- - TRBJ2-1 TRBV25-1 TGTGCCAGCCGCTCGGAAGCAATCTACAATGAGCAGTTCTTC CASRSEAIYNEQFF
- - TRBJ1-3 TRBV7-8 TGTGCCAGCAGACCCGGATTCTCTGGAAACACCATATATTTT CASRPGFSGNTIYF
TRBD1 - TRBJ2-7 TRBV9 TGTGCCAGCAGCGTAGGGGACAGGGCCTACGAGCAGTACTTC CASSVGDRAYEQYF
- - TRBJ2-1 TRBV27 TGTGCCACCATGGGGGTCAATGAGCAGTTCTTC CATMGVNEQFF
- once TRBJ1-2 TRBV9 TGTGCCAGCAGCGTAGCGGACAGTGTCCGCAATGGCTACACCTTC CASSVADSVRNGYTF
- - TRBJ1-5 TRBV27 TGTGCCAGCAGTTTATCTCTCACAGCGAGCAATCAGCCCCAGCATTTT CASSLSLTASNQPQHF
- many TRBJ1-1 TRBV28 TGTGCCAGCAGGCAACAGGGAATCACTGAAGCTTTCTTT CASRQQGITEAFF
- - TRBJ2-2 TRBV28 TGTGCCAGCACCGGGACTTCGAACACCGGGGAGCTGTTTTTT CASTGTSNTGELFF
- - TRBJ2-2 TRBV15 TGTGCCACCAGCAGCAGGGGGGCGAACACCGGGGAGCTGTTTTTT CATSSRGANTGELFF
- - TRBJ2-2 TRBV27 TGTGCCAGCAGTACATGGACCGGGGAGCTGTTTTTT CASSTWTGELFF
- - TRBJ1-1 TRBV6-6 TGTGCCAGCAGTTACGGCGGGGGCACTGAAGCTTTCTTT CASSYGGGTEAFF
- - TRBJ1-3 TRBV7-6 TGTGCCAGCAGCTTATACCACTCTGGAAACACCATATATTTT CASSLYHSGNTIYF
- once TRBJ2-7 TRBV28 TGTGCCAGCAGTTCCCACGGATCCGGGTCCCCTCAGTACTTC CASSSHGSGSPQYF
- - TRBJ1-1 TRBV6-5 TGTGCCAGCAGAGACCTCACTGAAGCTTTCTTT CASRDLTEAFF
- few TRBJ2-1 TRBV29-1 TGCAGCGTTGAAAACCCTGCCAGACAGTCCTACAATGAGCAGTTCTTC CSVENPARQSYNEQFF
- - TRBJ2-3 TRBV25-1 TGTGCCAGCACTACCGGCGCAGGCGGGGATACGCAGTATTTT CASTTGAGGDTQYF
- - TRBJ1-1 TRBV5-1 TGCGCCAGCAGCTTGGGGCAGGGGTGGAACACTGAAGCTTTCTTT CASSLGQGWNTEAFF
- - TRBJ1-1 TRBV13 TGTGCCAGCAGCCCAGGGCGGGGGGGGCGCGTAGCTTTCTTT CASSPGRGGRVAFF
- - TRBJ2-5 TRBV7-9 TGTGCCAGCAGCGTCGCAGGCCCGGGGTCCCCGCGGGAGACCCAGTACTTC CASSVAGPGSPRETQYF
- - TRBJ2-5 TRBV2 TGTGCCAGCAGTGAATTGGAGGAAGAGACCCAGTACTTC CASSELEEETQYF
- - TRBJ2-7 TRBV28 TGTGCCAGCAGTAAACAGGGAGACGAGCAGTACTTC CASSKQGDEQYF
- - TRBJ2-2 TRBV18 TGTGCCAGCTCACCACCGGTCAACACCGGGGAGCTGTTTTTT CASSPPVNTGELFF
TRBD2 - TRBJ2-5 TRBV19 TGTGCCAGTACCATAGCGGGGGCGGAGACCCAGTACTTC CASTIAGAETQYF
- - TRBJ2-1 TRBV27 TGTGCCAGCAGTTTGGCGGGTCCCTACAATGAGCAGTTCTTC CASSLAGPYNEQFF
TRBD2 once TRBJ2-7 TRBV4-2 TGTGCCAGCAGCCAAGAATTGGGACTAGCGGGACTCTACGAGCAGTACTTC CASSQELGLAGLYEQYF
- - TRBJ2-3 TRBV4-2 TGTGCCAGCAGCCCCGTCACCTCTGTCGTAGATACGCAGTATTTT CASSPVTSVVDTQYF